Listed here is a single TCR beta chain. This clonotype was counted ten times or more. It lacks a known antigen. No base qualities exist here, and no much larger clone lies one base off it. The data belong to a study of identical twins (dated by TCRdb to about 2016). About the full investigation: To test whether fetal clonotypes persist, this study deep-sequenced TCR alpha and beta repertoires from monozygotic twins, from unrelated adults of various ages, and from cord blood. To rule out contamination, the twin experiments were replicated at different times with different library preparation protocols. Beyond this particular receptor, the publication reports: In beta out-of-frame sequences, excess twin sharing was weaker, because having fewer shared sequences lowered the signal-to-noise ratio. Out-of-frame TCR alpha sequences shared between twins showed an excess of low generation-probability sequences compared with coincidental sharing between unrelated individuals. Fewer insertions were carried by abundant cord blood beta clonotypes, a similar but weaker trend appeared in young adult naive repertoires, and no such trend appeared in memory repertoires. Recombination models systematically underestimated out-of-frame TCR alpha sharing in monozygotic twins but agreed with sharing between unrelated individuals. Zero-insertion analyses could be partly confounded by invariant T cells such as MAIT and iNKT, although diverse VJ usage argued against such confounding for most clonotypes. Because the same donors could not be followed over many years, conclusions were based on cross-sectional statistical analysis.

Only healthy Caucasian donors were included. Three pairs of female monozygotic twins, all aged roughly 18 to 29 years, were included in the twin cohort. Positive isolation kits from Invitrogen were used to isolate CD4+ and CD8+ T cell populations. V is clipped by 0 bases and J by 6 bases, and the sequence between their germline boundaries is 13 bases long. Per the germline V gene, SGDLS is the CDR1 and YYNGEE is the CDR2. From cysteine to phenylalanine, the CDR3 is 14 amino acids long. The only DNA kept is the CDR3, 42 bases in frame from the first base. The receptor library was made with 5' RACE. The instrument was an Illumina HiSeq 2000. Template switching introduced a universal primer binding site; the final cDNA contained a unique molecular identifier, enabling accurate counting of TCR cDNA molecules. First-strand cDNA for TCR alpha and beta chains was synthesized from specific primers in the conserved constant-segment region. Each cDNA library was double barcoded, with a SMART-Mk sample barcode plus Illumina barcodes, to control for contamination. TruSeq adapter sequences along with Illumina sample barcodes were introduced in two successive PCR steps. The TCR alpha and beta cDNA libraries were sequenced on the Illumina HiSeq platform using custom primers. As for the authors' bioinformatics: MiGEC was used to process raw reads and extract unique molecular identifiers, and MiXCR was used to find CDR3 positions. Recombination models were inferred per individual with the repgenHMM and IGoR tools using an EM algorithm. Shared clonotype analysis was performed with the tcR package in R, normalizing sharing by the product of cloneset sizes. To study raw recombination without the effects of thymic and clonal selection, out-of-frame nonproductive sequences were analyzed. TCRdb itself trimmed the public reads at Q25 with fastp, ran MiXCR and retained productive beta chains. When rows share a CDR3 protein, they turn into one entry using the most common DNA and genes. It is TCRdb's table, rather than the study itself, that gives the V and J calls and clone size. For this sample the table gives about 340,000 distinct CDR3 sequences, of which 12% were detected only once. Of the sample, around 6.9% is held by the ten largest clones.

These data were also reused for a study on yellow fever vaccine responses in identical twins. The second source states: According to the authors, in identical twins the way T cells responded to vaccination appeared partly convergent and partly personalized. Focusing on identical twins, the study followed the T cell clones that responded to the vaccine, and did so with precision.

The sequence came from a woman under 30 in good health. Sequencing was done on a sample of CD8+ T cells sorted from blood. The rearranged chain carries TRBV9 and TRBJ2-7; the D gene is perhaps TRBD2, from 6 matching bases. This receptor carries the CDR3 CASSVDGSGGEQYF. The DNA is TGTGCCAGCAGCGTAGACGGGAGTGGAGGCGAGCAGTACTTC.